This T cell receptor (beta chain) was documented in a study of blood T cells in healthy people across ages. V was pared by 0 bases and J by 6 bases, with 2 bases of the junction left unmatched. Germline V gene lookup returns CDR1 SEHNR and CDR2 FQNEAQ (reference sequence). The CDR3 runs 14 residues. Sample donors were healthy Caucasian individuals that came from Russia, aged 6 to 90. Total RNA, at least 6 micrograms per sample, was extracted from PBMCs. Sample-barcoded 5' priming and a J-beta primer mix drove a second PCR of 7 to 11 cycles. TCRdb independently ran MiXCR on the 5' RACE reads; one entry per CDR3 protein. The sample lists over 450,000 distinct CDR3 sequences, more than 20% occurring once. These same data were also listed under a study on T cells of mothers and their children. That publication notes: Sequencing revealed no T cell clones that were persistent and microchimeric.

V usage is TRBV7-9 and J usage is TRBJ2-4, with 7 bases that match TRBD2. Sequencing used blood. The sequence was obtained from a boy between 10 and 17 years old in good health. The CDR3 spells CASSLAREVNIQYF. In nucleotides, the CDR3 is TGTGCCAGCAGCTTAGCTCGGGAGGTAAACATTCAGTACTTC.